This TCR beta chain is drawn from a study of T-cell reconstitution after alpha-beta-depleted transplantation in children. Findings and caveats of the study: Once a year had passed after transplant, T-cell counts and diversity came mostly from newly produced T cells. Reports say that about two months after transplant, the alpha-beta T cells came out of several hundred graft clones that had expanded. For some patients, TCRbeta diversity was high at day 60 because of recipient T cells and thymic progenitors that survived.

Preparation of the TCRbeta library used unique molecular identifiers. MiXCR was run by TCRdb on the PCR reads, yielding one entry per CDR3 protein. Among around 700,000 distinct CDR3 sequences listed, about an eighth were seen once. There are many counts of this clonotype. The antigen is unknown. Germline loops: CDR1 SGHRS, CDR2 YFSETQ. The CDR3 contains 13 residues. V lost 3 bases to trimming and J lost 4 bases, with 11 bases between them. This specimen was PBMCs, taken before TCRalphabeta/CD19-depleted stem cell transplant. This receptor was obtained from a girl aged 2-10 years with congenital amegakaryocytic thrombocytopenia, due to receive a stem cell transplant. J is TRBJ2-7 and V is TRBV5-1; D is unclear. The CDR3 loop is CASSSGSAYEQYF. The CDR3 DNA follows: TGCGCCAGCAGCTCTGGGTCGGCGTACGAGCAGTACTTC.